Each of the 5 T cell receptor beta chains below was sequenced from the same sample in a study of early T cells in non-severe SARS-CoV-2 infection. MiXCR, applied by TCRdb to the 5' RACE reads, yields one record per CDR3 protein. The table includes nearly 30,000 distinct CDR3 sequences, about 5.5% detected once. Sequencing was carried out using whole blood. The receptors stem from an adult who was a healthcare worker with PCR-confirmed SARS-CoV-2 infection or an uninfected control (not recorded which).

This clonotype has a count of ten or more. The chain uses TRBV3-1 and TRBJ1-2; D gene ambiguous. CDR1 is LGHDT and CDR2 is YNNKEL in the germline V gene (reference sequence). Between the trimmed V and J ends, which lost 2 bases and 4 bases, there was a span of 14 bases. CDR3 length equals 15 residues. The CDR3 region is CASSQNRGAPYGYTF. The CDR3 DNA reads as TGTGCCAGCAGCCAAAACCGGGGAGCCCCCTATGGCTACACCTTC. The full variable domain, completed using reference TRBV3-1 and TRBJ1-2, is DTAVSQTPKYLVTQMGNDKSIKCEQNLGHDTMYWYKQDSKKFLKIMFSYNNKELIINETVPNRFSPKSPDKAHLNLHINSLELGDSAVYFCASSQNRGAPYGYTFGSGTRLTVV.

This clonotype has at least ten counts. The J gene is TRBJ2-2, the V gene TRBV20-1, with a weak D call TRBD1 (6 bases). Germline V gives CDR1 DFQATT, CDR2 SNEGSKA (reference sequence). With 0 bases removed from V and 6 bases from J, the gap between germline ends came to 11 bases. The CDR3 runs to 14 residues. This CDR3 is CSAREQGRPGELFF. In DNA, the CDR3 is TGCAGTGCTAGAGAACAGGGAAGGCCCGGGGAGCTGTTTTTT.

This clonotype was observed at least ten times. The CDR3 DNA reads TGCAGCGTAAAGAGGGACAGTAGTTCGACCGGGGAGCTGTTTTTT. It is translated as CSVKRDSSSTGELFF. The chain combines TRBV29-1 with TRBJ2-2; 7 nucleotides line up with TRBD1. V trimming: 6 bases; J trimming: 5 bases; junction bases outside the gene matches: 12. CDR3 length: 15 amino acids. Germline V gene sequence: CDR1 SQVTM, CDR2 ANQGSEA.

The rearrangement joins TRBV7-6 to TRBJ1-4; D is unclear. Germline CDR1 SGHVS, CDR2 FNYEAQ. V was cut by 5 bases and J by 7 bases, with 20 bases left in between. The CDR3 spans 16 residues. The CDR3 nucleotides read TGTGCCAGCAGCGCATTTTCGGGCGCCGGTAGTGAAAAACTGTTTTTT. It translates to CASSAFSGAGSEKLFF.

This clonotype was picked up many times. The chain is built from TRBV3-1 and TRBJ2-1, with D unresolved. V was shortened by 3 bases and J by 8 bases, with 14 bases between the two germline ends. The length of the CDR3 is 14 residues. CDR1 is LGHDT and CDR2 is YNNKEL in the germline V gene (reference sequence). The DNA of the CDR3 is TGTGCCAGCAGCCACTTCGCCCCCCAGGATGAGCAGTTCTTC. This gives the protein CASSHFAPQDEQFF.